The clone carrying this T cell receptor beta chain was observed many times. Donors had localized lung adenocarcinoma, a non-small cell lung cancer. Each CDR3 protein is one row after TCRdb ran MiXCR on the PCR reads. Of 12,000 or so distinct CDR3 sequences in the sample, about 45% were seen once. This record comes from a study of CD4 and CD8 cells across lung adenocarcinoma regions. Sequenced sample: CD8+ T cells from the margin of a lung tumor. The source is a female donor with lung adenocarcinoma. The CD4 and CD8 labels of this study may be unreliable.

In nucleotides, the CDR3 is TGTGCCAGCAGCTTGGGATACCACCAAGAGACCCAGTACTTC. Its protein product is CASSLGYHQETQYF. The chain employs TRBV7-2 and TRBJ2-5; no reliable D call. This CDR3 region has 14 residues. The germline V gene has CDR1 SGHTA and CDR2 FQGNSA. Trimming pared 3 bases from V and 0 bases from J, leaving 8 bases between.